This TCR beta chain was profiled in a study of vaccination effects on CD4 cells after COVID-19. V lost 0 bases, J lost 5 bases, and 2 bases stayed unmatched. Germline V gene data show CDR1 as SGHDT and CDR2 as YYEEEE. This CDR3 is 14 amino acids long. Antigen-specific CD4+ T cells expanded by the ViraFEST assay with viral peptide pools were then sequenced. At the end of more than 8 days of culture, CD4+ T cells were isolated. Prior SARS-CoV-2 infection was absent in the vaccine recipients, as shown by negative nucleocapsid antibodies. Every well housed some 2 million PBMC, which grew in culture alongside around 11 IU/ml IL-2 and roughly 10 ug/ml peptides. TCRdb keeps only in-frame clones here, not all; method: immunoSEQ multiplex PCR. The sample lists roughly 30,000 clones; roughly 72% were seen once. On this clone: Antigen unknown.

The chain joins TRBV5-6 to TRBJ1-5; TRBD1 matches at 7 bases. The sequence came from a human donor who received a COVID-19 vaccine. The sample was CD4+ T cells from PBMCs cultured with HCoV-OC43 spike peptides, taken before COVID-19 vaccination. Described subset: HCoV-OC43 spike overlapping peptide pool stimulation. The DNA for the CDR3 is TGTGCCAGCAGCTTGGACAGGGGTGATCAGCCCCAGCATTTT. It is translated as CASSLDRGDQPQHF. The complete variable domain, with remaining parts taken from reference TRBV5-6 and TRBJ1-5, reads DAGVTQSPTHLIKTRGQQVTLRCSPKSGHDTVSWYQQALGQGPQFIFQYYEEEERQRGNFPDRFSGHQFPNYSSELNVNALLLGDSALYLCASSLDRGDQPQHFGDGTRLSIL.